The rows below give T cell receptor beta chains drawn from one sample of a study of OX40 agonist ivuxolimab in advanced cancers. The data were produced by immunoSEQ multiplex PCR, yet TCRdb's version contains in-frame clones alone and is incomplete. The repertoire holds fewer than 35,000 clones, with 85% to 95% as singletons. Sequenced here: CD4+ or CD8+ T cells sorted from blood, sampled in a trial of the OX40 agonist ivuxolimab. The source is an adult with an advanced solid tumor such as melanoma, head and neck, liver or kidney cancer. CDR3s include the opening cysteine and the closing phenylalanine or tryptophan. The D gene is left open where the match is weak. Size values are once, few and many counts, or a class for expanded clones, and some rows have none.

CDR3 protein: CASSYSVDRGLYGYTF
CDR3 DNA: TGTGCCAGCAGTTACTCAGTCGACAGGGGGTTGTATGGCTACACCTTC
J gene: TRBJ1-2
D gene: TRBD1
clone size: NA
V gene: TRBV6-5

CDR3 protein: CASSVWTSGKETQYF
CDR3 DNA: TGTGCCAGCAGCGTCTGGACTAGCGGAAAAGAGACCCAGTACTTC
J gene: TRBJ2-5
D gene: TRBD2
clone size: NA
V gene: TRBV9

CDR3 protein: CASSPTLLAGVGGSYNEQFF
CDR3 DNA: TGTGCCAGCAGCCCTACATTACTAGCGGGAGTCGGGGGGTCCTACAATGAGCAGTTCTTC
J gene: TRBJ2-1
D gene: TRBD2
clone size: NA
V gene: TRBV7-3

CDR3 protein: CASSKGGEAFF
CDR3 DNA: TGTGCCAGCAGCAAGGGGGGAGAAGCTTTCTTT
J gene: TRBJ1-1
D gene: NA
clone size: NA
V gene: TRBV7-8

CDR3 protein: CASSRIREDTQYF
CDR3 DNA: TGTGCCAGCAGTCGAATTAGGGAAGATACGCAGTATTTT
J gene: TRBJ2-3
D gene: NA
clone size: NA
V gene: TRBV27

CDR3 protein: CASSSLRDSVTYNEQFF
CDR3 DNA: TGTGCCAGCAGCTCCCTGAGGGATTCAGTCACCTACAATGAGCAGTTCTTC
J gene: TRBJ2-1
D gene: NA
clone size: NA
V gene: TRBV21-1

CDR3 protein: CASSYGHYEENIQYF
CDR3 DNA: TGTGCCAGCAGTTACGGGCATTACGAAGAAAACATTCAGTACTTC
J gene: TRBJ2-4
D gene: NA
clone size: once
V gene: TRBV6-5

CDR3 protein: CASSIVGANEQFF
CDR3 DNA: TGTGCCAGTAGTATAGTGGGGGCGAATGAGCAGTTCTTC
J gene: TRBJ2-1
D gene: NA
clone size: NA
V gene: TRBV19

CDR3 protein: CASSDFRGNTQYF
CDR3 DNA: TGTGCCAGCAGTGACTTCCGCGGGAATACGCAGTATTTT
J gene: TRBJ2-3
D gene: NA
clone size: NA
V gene: TRBV6-4

CDR3 protein: CASSVTVRNTDTQYF
CDR3 DNA: TGTGCCAGCAGCGTAACGGTCCGCAACACAGATACGCAGTATTTT
J gene: TRBJ2-3
D gene: NA
clone size: NA
V gene: TRBV9

CDR3 protein: CASSLVLANTGELFF
CDR3 DNA: TGTGCCAGCAGCTTAGTACTAGCCAACACCGGGGAGCTGTTTTTT
J gene: TRBJ2-2
D gene: NA
clone size: NA
V gene: TRBV11-1

CDR3 protein: CASSQDWRGDFLELFF
CDR3 DNA: TGTGCCAGCAGCCAAGATTGGCGGGGGGATTTTTTGGAGCTGTTTTTT
J gene: TRBJ2-2
D gene: TRBD2
clone size: NA
V gene: TRBV4-2

CDR3 protein: CASSYRHTGVTGELFF
CDR3 DNA: TGTGCCAGCAGTTACAGGCACACAGGGGTTACCGGGGAGCTGTTTTTT
J gene: TRBJ2-2
D gene: TRBD1
clone size: NA
V gene: TRBV6-5

CDR3 protein: CASRFRGRGYQETQYF
CDR3 DNA: TGCGCCAGCAGGTTTCGGGGAAGGGGGTACCAAGAGACCCAGTACTTC
J gene: TRBJ2-5
D gene: NA
clone size: NA
V gene: TRBV5-1

CDR3 protein: CASSQRGQLKNEQFF
CDR3 DNA: TGCGCCAGCAGCCAGAGAGGACAGTTGAAGAATGAGCAGTTCTTC
J gene: TRBJ2-1
D gene: NA
clone size: NA
V gene: TRBV4-1

CDR3 protein: CASSQDRGLEAFF
CDR3 DNA: TGCGCCAGCAGCCAAGATAGGGGACTTGAAGCTTTCTTT
J gene: TRBJ1-1
D gene: NA
clone size: NA
V gene: TRBV4-3

CDR3 protein: CASSQEQGAGGTEAFF
CDR3 DNA: TGTGCCAGCAGCCAAGAACAGGGGGCTGGGGGCACTGAAGCTTTCTTT
J gene: TRBJ1-1
D gene: TRBD1
clone size: NA
V gene: TRBV4-2

CDR3 protein: CASSVGDRTGELFF
CDR3 DNA: TGTGCCAGTAGTGTAGGGGACCGAACCGGGGAGCTGTTTTTT
J gene: TRBJ2-2
D gene: NA
clone size: NA
V gene: TRBV19

CDR3 protein: CASSGSRGAEAFF
CDR3 DNA: TGTGCCAGCAGTGGCAGCCGGGGGGCTGAAGCTTTCTTT
J gene: TRBJ1-1
D gene: NA
clone size: NA
V gene: TRBV27

CDR3 protein: CASSAPRANTEAFF
CDR3 DNA: TGTGCCAGCAGCGCCCCCAGGGCAAACACTGAAGCTTTCTTT
J gene: TRBJ1-1
D gene: NA
clone size: NA
V gene: TRBV7-9

CDR3 protein: CASSVDLAGAQETQYF
CDR3 DNA: TGTGCCAGCAGCGTAGACCTAGCGGGGGCCCAAGAGACCCAGTACTTC
J gene: TRBJ2-5
D gene: TRBD2
clone size: NA
V gene: TRBV9

CDR3 protein: CASRRRGGTYEQYF
CDR3 DNA: TGTGCCAGCAGGCGGCGGGGTGGGACCTACGAGCAGTACTTC
J gene: TRBJ2-7
D gene: NA
clone size: NA
V gene: TRBV27

CDR3 protein: CASSLGSALNEQFF
CDR3 DNA: TGTGCCAGCAGCTTAGGGTCCGCGCTCAATGAGCAGTTCTTC
J gene: TRBJ2-1
D gene: NA
clone size: NA
V gene: TRBV11-1

CDR3 protein: CASSYARNTEAFF
CDR3 DNA: TGTGCCAGCAGTTACGCCAGGAACACTGAAGCTTTCTTT
J gene: TRBJ1-1
D gene: NA
clone size: NA
V gene: TRBV6-5

CDR3 protein: CASQPGGPNTEAFF
CDR3 DNA: TGTGCCTCCCAACCGGGGGGGCCGAACACTGAAGCTTTCTTT
J gene: TRBJ1-1
D gene: NA
clone size: once
V gene: TRBV27

CDR3 protein: CASSPRTSPDTQYF
CDR3 DNA: TGTGCCAGCAGCCCCCGGACTAGTCCAGATACGCAGTATTTT
J gene: TRBJ2-3
D gene: TRBD2
clone size: few
V gene: TRBV7-6

CDR3 protein: CASSHGDRGRGTEAFF
CDR3 DNA: TGCGCCAGCAGTCATGGGGACAGGGGGCGCGGCACTGAAGCTTTCTTT
J gene: TRBJ1-1
D gene: TRBD1
clone size: NA
V gene: TRBV5-1

CDR3 protein: CASSHHPGQGGLNTEAFF
CDR3 DNA: TGCGCCAGCAGCCACCACCCGGGACAGGGGGGATTGAACACTGAAGCTTTCTTT
J gene: TRBJ1-1
D gene: TRBD1
clone size: NA
V gene: TRBV4-1

CDR3 protein: CASSLTSLDEQFF
CDR3 DNA: TGTGCCAGTAGCCTGACTAGTCTGGATGAGCAGTTCTTC
J gene: TRBJ2-1
D gene: NA
clone size: NA
V gene: TRBV19

CDR3 protein: CASSPSLSRTEQFF
CDR3 DNA: TGCGCCAGCAGCCCGAGCTTGAGTCGTACTGAGCAGTTCTTC
J gene: TRBJ2-1
D gene: NA
clone size: NA
V gene: TRBV4-1

CDR3 protein: CASSFRGRATGELFF
CDR3 DNA: TGTGCCAGCAGTTTCCGGGGCCGGGCCACCGGGGAGCTGTTTTTT
J gene: TRBJ2-2
D gene: NA
clone size: medium-sized
V gene: TRBV27

CDR3 protein: CASSQEFGNEQFF
CDR3 DNA: TGTGCCAGCAGCCAAGAGTTTGGCAATGAGCAGTTCTTC
J gene: TRBJ2-1
D gene: NA
clone size: NA
V gene: TRBV4-2

CDR3 protein: CASSEGLGQVPQHF
CDR3 DNA: TGTGCCAGCAGTGAAGGTTTAGGGCAGGTCCCCCAGCATTTT
J gene: TRBJ1-5
D gene: NA
clone size: NA
V gene: TRBV6-1

CDR3 protein: CVSSLYSYEQYF
CDR3 DNA: TGTGTCAGCAGCTTGTACTCCTACGAGCAGTACTTC
J gene: TRBJ2-7
D gene: NA
clone size: NA
V gene: TRBV5-6

CDR3 protein: CASSPLAHGANVLTF
CDR3 DNA: TGTGCCAGCAGTCCCCTTGCCCATGGGGCCAACGTCCTGACTTTC
J gene: TRBJ2-6
D gene: NA
clone size: NA
V gene: TRBV27